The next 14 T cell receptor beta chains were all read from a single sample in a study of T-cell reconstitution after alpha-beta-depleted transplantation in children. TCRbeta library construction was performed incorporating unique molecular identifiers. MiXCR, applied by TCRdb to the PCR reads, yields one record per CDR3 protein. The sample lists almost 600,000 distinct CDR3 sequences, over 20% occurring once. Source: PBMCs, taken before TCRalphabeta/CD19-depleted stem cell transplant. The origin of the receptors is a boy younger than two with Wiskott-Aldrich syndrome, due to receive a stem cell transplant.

The CDR3 sequence is CASSFRRQGFYSNQPQHF. The CDR3 DNA sequence: TGTGCCAGCAGTTTCCGTCGACAGGGGTTTTATAGCAATCAGCCCCAGCATTTT. The chain links TRBV28 to TRBJ1-5; TRBD1 matches 8 bases. From germline, CDR1 is MDHEN and CDR2 SYDVKM. The CDR3 runs 18 residues. After removal of 3 bases from V and 0 bases from J, the junction contained 10 bases not matched to a gene.

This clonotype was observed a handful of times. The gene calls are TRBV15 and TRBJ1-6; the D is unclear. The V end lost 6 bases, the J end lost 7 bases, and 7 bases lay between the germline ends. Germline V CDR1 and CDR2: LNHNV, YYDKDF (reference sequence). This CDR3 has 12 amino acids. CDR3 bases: TGTGCCACCAGTGCTTCGAATTCACCCCTCCACTTT. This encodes CATSASNSPLHF.

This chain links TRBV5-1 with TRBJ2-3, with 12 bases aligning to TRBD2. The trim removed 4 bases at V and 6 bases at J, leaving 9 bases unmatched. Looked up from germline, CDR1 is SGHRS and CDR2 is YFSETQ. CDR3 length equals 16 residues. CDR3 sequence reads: CASSNLGTSGRDTQYF. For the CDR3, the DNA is TGCGCCAGCAGCAACCTTGGGACTAGCGGGCGGGATACGCAGTATTTT.

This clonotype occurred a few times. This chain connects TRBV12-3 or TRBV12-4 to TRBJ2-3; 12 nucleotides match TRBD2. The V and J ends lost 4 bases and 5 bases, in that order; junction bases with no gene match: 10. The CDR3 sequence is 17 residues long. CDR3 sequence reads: CASSSPRRTSGKDTQYF. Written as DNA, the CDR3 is TGTGCCAGCAGTTCACCCCGCCGGACTAGCGGGAAAGATACGCAGTATTTT.

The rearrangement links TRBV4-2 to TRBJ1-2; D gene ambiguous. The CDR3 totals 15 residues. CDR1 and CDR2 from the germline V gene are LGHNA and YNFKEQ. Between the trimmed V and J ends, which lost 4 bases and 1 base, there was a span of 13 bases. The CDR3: CASSLQPGVNYGYTF. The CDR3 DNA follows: TGTGCCAGCAGCCTCCAACCCGGGGTTAACTATGGCTACACCTTC.

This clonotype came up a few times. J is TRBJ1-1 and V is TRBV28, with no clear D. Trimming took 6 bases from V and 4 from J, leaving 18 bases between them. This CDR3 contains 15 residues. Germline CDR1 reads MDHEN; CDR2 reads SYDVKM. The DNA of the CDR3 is TGTGCCAGCAGCCCCCCCGGGGAAGGGAGCACTGAAGCTTTCTTT. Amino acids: CASSPPGEGSTEAFF.

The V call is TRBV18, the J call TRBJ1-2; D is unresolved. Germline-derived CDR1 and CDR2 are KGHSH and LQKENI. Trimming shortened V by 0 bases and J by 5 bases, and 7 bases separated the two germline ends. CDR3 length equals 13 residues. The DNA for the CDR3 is TGTGCCAGCTCACCACCGGGAGGGTATGGCTACACCTTC. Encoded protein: CASSPPGGYGYTF.

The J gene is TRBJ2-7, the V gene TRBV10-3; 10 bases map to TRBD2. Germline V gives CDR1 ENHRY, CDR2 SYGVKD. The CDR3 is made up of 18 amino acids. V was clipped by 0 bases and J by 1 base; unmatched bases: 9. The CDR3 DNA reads TGTGCCATCAGTGAGTCCTTAGGACTAGCGGTTCCTTCCTACGAGCAGTACTTC. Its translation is CAISESLGLAVPSYEQYF.

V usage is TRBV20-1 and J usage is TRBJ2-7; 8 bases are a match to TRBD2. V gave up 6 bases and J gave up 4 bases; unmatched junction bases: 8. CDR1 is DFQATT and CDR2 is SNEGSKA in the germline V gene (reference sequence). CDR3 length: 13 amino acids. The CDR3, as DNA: TGCAGTGCGCCGGGACTAGGAGGTTACGAGCAGTACTTC. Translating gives CSAPGLGGYEQYF.

The CDR3 DNA sequence: TGTGCCAGCAGCTTGGTGACGGCAGGCTACACCTTC. Residues: CASSLVTAGYTF. The chain combines TRBV5-5 with TRBJ1-2; D unresolved. V dropped 0 bases and J dropped 8 bases, with 8 bases sitting between them. CDR1 is SGHKS, CDR2 YYEKEE, per germline (reference sequence). The CDR3 runs to 12 residues.

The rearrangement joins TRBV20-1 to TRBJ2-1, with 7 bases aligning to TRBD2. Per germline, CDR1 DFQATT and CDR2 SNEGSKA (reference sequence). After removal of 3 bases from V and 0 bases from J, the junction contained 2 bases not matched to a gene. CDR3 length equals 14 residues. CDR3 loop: CSASRLASYNEQFF. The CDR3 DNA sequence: TGCAGTGCTAGCAGACTAGCCTCCTACAATGAGCAGTTCTTC.

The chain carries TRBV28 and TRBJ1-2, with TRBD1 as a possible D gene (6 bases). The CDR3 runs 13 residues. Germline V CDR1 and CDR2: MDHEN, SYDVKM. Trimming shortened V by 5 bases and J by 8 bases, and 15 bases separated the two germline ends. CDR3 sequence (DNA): TGTGCCAGCAGTACTCCGGCAGGGGAAGGCTACACCTTC. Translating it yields CASSTPAGEGYTF.

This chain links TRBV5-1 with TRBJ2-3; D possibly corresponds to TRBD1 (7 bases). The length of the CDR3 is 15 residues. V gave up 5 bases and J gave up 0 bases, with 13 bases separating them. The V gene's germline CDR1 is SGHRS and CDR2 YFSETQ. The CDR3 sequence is CASRRGQPSTDTQYF. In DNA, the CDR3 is TGCGCCAGCAGGCGGGGACAGCCTAGCACAGATACGCAGTATTTT. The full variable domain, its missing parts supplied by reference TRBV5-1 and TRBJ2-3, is KAGVTQTPRYLIKTRGQQVTLSCSPISGHRSVSWYQQTPGQGLQFLFEYFSETQRNKGNFPGRFSGRQFSNSRSEMNVSTLELGDSALYLCASRRGQPSTDTQYFGPGTRLTVL.

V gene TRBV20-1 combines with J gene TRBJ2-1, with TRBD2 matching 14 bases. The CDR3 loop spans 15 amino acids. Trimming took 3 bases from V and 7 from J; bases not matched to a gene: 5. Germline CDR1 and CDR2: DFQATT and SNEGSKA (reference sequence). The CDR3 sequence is CSARRGTSGSNEQFF. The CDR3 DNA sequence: TGCAGTGCTAGGAGGGGGACTAGCGGGAGTAATGAGCAGTTCTTC.